The clone carrying this T cell receptor (beta chain) appeared many times. Its antigen is unidentified. These data come from a study of tumor and adjacent non-tumor tissue in lung cancer. The overall study: The patients, 10 or so men and about 5 women, were about 30 to 76 with stage I to III disease.

Three rounds of nested PCR, following a modified ARM-PCR protocol, produced the TCRbeta library. TCRdb called the multiplex PCR reads again in MiXCR, with one record for every CDR3 protein. The sample holds 60,000 or so distinct CDR3 sequences; around 64% are singletons and the top ten take under 35%. The template was RNA from unsorted bulk tissue. This non-tumor lung sample came from over 3 cm beyond the tumor edge. Findings and limits, study-wide: Top 100 clones took a larger repertoire share in normal lung.

This TCR was sampled from a man aged 65 to 85 with non-small cell lung cancer. Specimen: distant non-tumor lung tissue.

The CDR3 here is CASRQLMGYEQYF. CDR3 DNA sequence: TGTGCCAGCAGACAACTCATGGGCTACGAGCAGTACTTC. The chain recombines TRBV6-2 or TRBV6-3 with TRBJ2-7; D gene ambiguous. The V gene's germline CDR1 is MNHEY and CDR2 SVGEGT. V was trimmed by 6 bases and J by 3 bases, leaving 12 bases between them. This CDR3 spans 13 amino acids.